This is a list of T cell receptor beta chains from one sample in a study of blood T cell repertoires in COVID-19. Profiling relied on immunoSEQ multiplex PCR, and the TCRdb table lists in-frame clones only, not all of them. The data contain under 85,000 clones, 80% of them singletons. The sequenced material came from peripheral blood. Every receptor here comes from a man aged 55 to 70 with active or convalescent COVID-19. Each CDR3 is given with its conserved first and last residue. The order of the fields is CDR3 DNA, CDR3 protein, D gene, clone size, V gene, J gene, CDR3 length. The D gene is left open where the match is weak. Size values are once, few and many counts, or a class for expanded clones, and some rows have none.

DNA: TGTGCCAGCAGCTTAGAACGGGCTAGCGGGCGGGGGAATGAGCAGTTCTTC
CDR3: CASSLERASGRGNEQFF
D: TRBD2
size: -
V: TRBV7-2
J: TRBJ2-1
length: 17

DNA: TGTGCCACCAGTGGGGAGACTAGCGGGGGGCCAACGAACACCGGGGAGCTGTTTTTT
CDR3: CATSGETSGGPTNTGELFF
D: TRBD2
size: -
V: TRBV24-1
J: TRBJ2-2
length: 19

DNA: TGCGCCAGCAGCCCGGGACAGGGGGCTTACGGGACCTATGGCTACACCTTC
CDR3: CASSPGQGAYGTYGYTF
D: TRBD1
size: few
V: TRBV4-1
J: TRBJ1-2
length: 17

DNA: TGCGCCAGCAGCTTGGCAGGGCCCCAAAGCACTGAAGCTTTCTTT
CDR3: CASSLAGPQSTEAFF
D: -
size: -
V: TRBV5-1
J: TRBJ1-1
length: 15

DNA: TGTGCCAGCAGCTTAGAGGGTAGCGGCACCGGGGAGCTGTTTTTT
CDR3: CASSLEGSGTGELFF
D: -
size: -
V: TRBV7-6
J: TRBJ2-2
length: 15

DNA: TGTGCCAGCGCTGAGGGAGATTTTGAAGCTTTCTTT
CDR3: CASAEGDFEAFF
D: -
size: -
V: TRBV7-9
J: TRBJ1-1
length: 12

DNA: TGCAGCGTTGAGCCTAGATGGGGTAGCGGTAGCACAGATACGCAGTATTTT
CDR3: CSVEPRWGSGSTDTQYF
D: -
size: -
V: TRBV29-1
J: TRBJ2-3
length: 17

DNA: TGTGCCAGCAGTGAATTGGGACTTAGCCCAACTAATGAAAAACTGTTTTTT
CDR3: CASSELGLSPTNEKLFF
D: -
size: once
V: TRBV25-1
J: TRBJ1-4
length: 17

DNA: TGTGCCAGCTCATCTACAGAGAACACTGAAGCTTTCTTT
CDR3: CASSSTENTEAFF
D: -
size: few
V: TRBV18
J: TRBJ1-1
length: 13

DNA: TGTGCCAGCTCACCCGGGGGGGGGACCAAAAACATTCAGTACTTC
CDR3: CASSPGGGTKNIQYF
D: TRBD2
size: -
V: TRBV18
J: TRBJ2-4
length: 15

DNA: TGTGCCAGCAGTTATTCACAGGGGGTCAACAATGAGCAGTTCTTC
CDR3: CASSYSQGVNNEQFF
D: TRBD1
size: -
V: TRBV27
J: TRBJ2-1
length: 15

DNA: TGTGCCAGCAGCCCGGGACAGTCCTACAATGAGCAGTTCTTC
CDR3: CASSPGQSYNEQFF
D: TRBD1
size: -
V: TRBV5-4
J: TRBJ2-1
length: 14

DNA: TGCGCCAGCAGCCCGGACAACACAGATACGCAGTATTTT
CDR3: CASSPDNTDTQYF
D: -
size: -
V: TRBV5-1
J: TRBJ2-3
length: 13

DNA: TGTGCCAGCAGTGAAAGGGTGGGGCCGAGTGGCTACACCTTC
CDR3: CASSERVGPSGYTF
D: -
size: -
V: TRBV2
J: TRBJ1-2
length: 14

DNA: TGTGCCAGCAGTTCCCCGGGGACTGAAGCTTTCTTT
CDR3: CASSSPGTEAFF
D: -
size: -
V: TRBV6-5
J: TRBJ1-1
length: 12

DNA: TGTGCCAGCGGACAGGGGGAGCTTACAAATGAAAAACTGTTTTTT
CDR3: CASGQGELTNEKLFF
D: TRBD1
size: -
V: TRBV10-3
J: TRBJ1-4
length: 15

DNA: TGCGCCAGCAGCCTCGTCCAGGGGGCCAGGGAAAAACTGTTTTTT
CDR3: CASSLVQGAREKLFF
D: TRBD1
size: -
V: TRBV5-1
J: TRBJ1-4
length: 15

DNA: TGTGCCAGCAGCTTAGCTCGGAGCGGGAGTTACAATGAGCAGTTCTTC
CDR3: CASSLARSGSYNEQFF
D: TRBD2
size: -
V: TRBV7-2
J: TRBJ2-1
length: 16

DNA: TGTGCCAGCTCCCCTCCCCAGGGGTATAAGGGCGGCTACACCTTC
CDR3: CASSPPQGYKGGYTF
D: -
size: -
V: TRBV18
J: TRBJ1-2
length: 15

DNA: TGTGCCAGCAGCTTGTCGGGGGATACGCAGTATTTT
CDR3: CASSLSGDTQYF
D: -
size: -
V: TRBV7-9
J: TRBJ2-3
length: 12

DNA: TGTGCCAGCAGCCTCTCTATGGGACAGGGATGGGGTACGCAGTATTTT
CDR3: CASSLSMGQGWGTQYF
D: TRBD1
size: -
V: TRBV3-1/TRBV3-2
J: TRBJ2-3
length: 16

DNA: TGTGCCAGCAGTAACCCCCGGGGGGCAGGACGAGCTTTCTTT
CDR3: CASSNPRGAGRAFF
D: -
size: -
V: TRBV6-6
J: TRBJ1-1
length: 14

DNA: TGTGCCAGCTCCAAGCTGGGATCCGGGACTTCGAACACTGAAGCTTTCTTT
CDR3: CASSKLGSGTSNTEAFF
D: -
size: -
V: TRBV9
J: TRBJ1-1
length: 17

DNA: TGTGCCAGCAGCCGACTGAGGAACACTGAAGCTTTCTTT
CDR3: CASSRLRNTEAFF
D: -
size: -
V: TRBV12-3/TRBV12-4
J: TRBJ1-1
length: 13

DNA: TGTGCCAGCTCACCTAGCGGGGGCGGTCCCTACGAGCAGTACTTC
CDR3: CASSPSGGGPYEQYF
D: TRBD2
size: -
V: TRBV18
J: TRBJ2-7
length: 15